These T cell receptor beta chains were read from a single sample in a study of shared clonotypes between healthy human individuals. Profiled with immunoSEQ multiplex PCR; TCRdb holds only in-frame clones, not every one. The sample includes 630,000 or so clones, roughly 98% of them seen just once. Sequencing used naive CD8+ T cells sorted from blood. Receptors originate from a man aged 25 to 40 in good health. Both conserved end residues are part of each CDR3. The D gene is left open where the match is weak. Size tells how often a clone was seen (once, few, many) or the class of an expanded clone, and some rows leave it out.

CASSFGRDRGLNTEAFF TGTGCCAGCAGCTTTGGCCGGGACAGGGGGTTGAACACTGAAGCTTTCTTT - TRBD1 TRBJ1-1 TRBV7-9
CASRGSRVGETQYF TGTGCCAGCAGGGGTTCTAGGGTGGGAGAGACCCAGTACTTC - - TRBJ2-5 TRBV13
CATSRGTGRYEQYF TGTGCCACCAGCAGAGGGACAGGGAGGTACGAGCAGTACTTC once TRBD1 TRBJ2-7 TRBV15
CASSLEIGPSNYEQYF TGTGCCAGCAGCTTAGAAATAGGGCCCTCAAACTACGAGCAGTACTTC - - TRBJ2-7 TRBV7-9
CASSLALAGNNEQFF TGTGCCAGCAGTTTAGCTCTAGCGGGAAACAATGAGCAGTTCTTC - TRBD2 TRBJ2-1 TRBV27
CASSIPGYYEQYF TGTGCCAGCAGCATCCCAGGGTACTACGAGCAGTACTTC once - TRBJ2-7 TRBV11-3
CASSESAGVPKNIQYF TGTGCCAGCAGTGAATCGGCGGGAGTTCCCAAAAACATTCAGTACTTC - TRBD2 TRBJ2-4 TRBV6-1
CAHIQGQGSSTDTQYF TGTGCCCACATCCAGGGCCAGGGATCCTCCACAGATACGCAGTATTTT once - TRBJ2-3 TRBV7-9
CASSLGQNYNEQFF TGTGCCAGCAGCTTAGGTCAGAACTACAATGAGCAGTTCTTC - - TRBJ2-1 TRBV11-2
CASSSPAGRRRNEQFF TGTGCCAGCAGTTCCCCCGCGGGGAGAAGGCGGAATGAGCAGTTCTTC - - TRBJ2-1 TRBV27
CATSRVLAEKLFF TGTGCCACCAGCAGAGTTTTGGCGGAAAAACTGTTTTTT - - TRBJ1-4 TRBV15
CASSYSGGAGNQPQHF TGTGCCAGCAGTTACTCAGGGGGGGCCGGGAATCAGCCCCAGCATTTT - - TRBJ1-5 TRBV6-5
CASSEHLLGPVEQYF TGTGCCAGCAGTGAACACCTCTTAGGCCCGGTAGAGCAGTACTTC - - TRBJ2-7 TRBV2
CASSLGQVDSNQPQHF TGTGCCAGCAGCTTAGGGCAGGTTGATAGCAATCAGCCCCAGCATTTT - - TRBJ1-5 TRBV7-8
CASRGISGTDTQYF TGTGCCAGCAGGGGGATCTCTGGCACAGATACGCAGTATTTT - - TRBJ2-3 TRBV6-6
CASSWTSGRGPYEQYF TGTGCCAGCAGCTGGACTAGCGGGAGGGGCCCCTACGAGCAGTACTTC - TRBD2 TRBJ2-7 TRBV28
CASSLAGGLANEQFF TGCGCCAGCAGCTTGGCCGGGGGACTAGCGAATGAGCAGTTCTTC - TRBD2 TRBJ2-1 TRBV5-1
CASSPTSGGTNEQFF TGTGCCAGCTCACCAACTAGCGGGGGAACGAATGAGCAGTTCTTC - TRBD2 TRBJ2-1 TRBV18
CATSTDRRYGYTF TGTGCCACCAGCACCGACAGGAGATATGGCTACACCTTC - - TRBJ1-2 TRBV15
CSVVGAGGSYEQYF TGCAGCGTTGTTGGCGCAGGGGGGTCCTACGAGCAGTACTTC once - TRBJ2-7 TRBV29-1
CASSLGVGRNYEQYF TGCGCCAGCAGCTTGGGTGTAGGTCGGAACTACGAGCAGTACTTC - - TRBJ2-7 TRBV5-1
CASSLEGSGSGNEQFF TGTGCCAGCAGTTTAGAGGGTAGCGGGAGCGGTAATGAGCAGTTCTTC once TRBD2 TRBJ2-1 TRBV28
CASSPSSGFEAFF TGTGCCAGCAGCCCCAGCAGTGGTTTTGAAGCTTTCTTT - - TRBJ1-1 TRBV9
CASSLPSRGSGYEQYF TGTGCCAGCAGTTTGCCATCCAGGGGGTCCGGCTACGAGCAGTACTTC - TRBD1 TRBJ2-7 TRBV5-6
CASSLLAGETYEQYF TGCGCCAGCAGCCTGTTAGCGGGGGAAACCTACGAGCAGTACTTC - TRBD2 TRBJ2-7 TRBV5-1
CASSSEVGARYEQYF TGTGCCAGCAGCTCAGAGGTGGGAGCCCGCTACGAGCAGTACTTC - - TRBJ2-7 TRBV7-6
CASSTEGLVMNEQFF TGTGCCAGCAGCACAGAGGGATTGGTAATGAATGAGCAGTTCTTC few - TRBJ2-1 TRBV5-4
CASSPSGSSRYNEQFF TGCGCCAGCTCCCCTAGCGGGAGTTCAAGATACAATGAGCAGTTCTTC - TRBD2 TRBJ2-1 TRBV10-1
CASSQARDITIGEQYF TGTGCCAGCAGCCAAGCCCGGGACATAACAATCGGCGAGCAGTACTTC - - TRBJ2-7 TRBV14
CASSSPRLIYEQYF TGTGCCAGCAGTTCGCCACGACTCATATACGAGCAGTACTTC - - TRBJ2-7 TRBV6-6
CASASRDRISYEQYF TGTGCCAGCGCTAGCCGGGACAGGATATCCTACGAGCAGTACTTC - TRBD1 TRBJ2-7 TRBV6-5
CASSLEGGRPDTQYF TGTGCCAGCAGCTTAGAGGGGGGGAGACCAGATACGCAGTATTTT - TRBD2 TRBJ2-3 TRBV11-3
CASSQDGGYPFF TGTGCCAGCAGCCAAGATGGGGGGTATCCGTTCTTC once - TRBJ2-1 TRBV4-2
CASSPIQAQETQYF TGTGCCAGCAGTCCCATCCAAGCGCAAGAGACCCAGTACTTC once - TRBJ2-5 TRBV27
CASSPGYSEQYF TGTGCCAGCAGCCCCGGTTATTCGGAGCAGTACTTC - - TRBJ2-7 TRBV27
CASSPRQGWPYEQFF TGTGCCAGCAGCCCTCGACAGGGCTGGCCCTATGAGCAGTTCTTC - TRBD1 TRBJ2-1 TRBV7-6
CASSRLLAGGGEQYF TGCGCCAGCAGCCGCTTACTAGCGGGAGGTGGAGAGCAGTACTTC - TRBD2 TRBJ2-7 TRBV4-1
CASSLSGGGKYEQYF TGTGCCAGCAGTTTATCAGGGGGAGGCAAGTACGAGCAGTACTTC - - TRBJ2-7 TRBV27